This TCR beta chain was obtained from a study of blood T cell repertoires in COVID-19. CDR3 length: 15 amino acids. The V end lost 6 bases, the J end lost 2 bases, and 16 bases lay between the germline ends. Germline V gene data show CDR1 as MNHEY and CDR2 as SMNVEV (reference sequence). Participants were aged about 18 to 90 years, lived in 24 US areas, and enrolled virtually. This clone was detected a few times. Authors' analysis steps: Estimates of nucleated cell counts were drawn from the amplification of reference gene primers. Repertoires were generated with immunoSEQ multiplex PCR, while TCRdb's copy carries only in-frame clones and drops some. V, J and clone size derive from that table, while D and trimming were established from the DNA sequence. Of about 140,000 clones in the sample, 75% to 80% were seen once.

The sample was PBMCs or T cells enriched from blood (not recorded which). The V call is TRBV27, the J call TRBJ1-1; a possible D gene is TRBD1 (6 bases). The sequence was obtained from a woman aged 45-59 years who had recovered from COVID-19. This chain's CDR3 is CASRDSQKLNTEAFF. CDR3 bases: TGTGCCAGCAGGGACAGTCAAAAATTAAACACTGAAGCTTTCTTT.